This TCR beta chain was retrieved from a study of T cell responses to AZD1222 COVID-19 vaccine. Whole-study context: Second doses that came at about 4 or about 12 weeks were put together.

General study findings and limits: Repertoires were collected only later (after the peak T cell response had occurred). Most donors were white British and more were female, and clonal diversity was possibly underestimated. Only 5 or 6 individuals given AZD1222 were seropositive at baseline.

Concerning this clone: Its antigen is unidentified.

CDR3 length: 14 residues. The V end lost 1 base, the J end lost 2 bases, and 8 bases lay between the germline ends. Germline V gives CDR1 SEHNR, CDR2 FQNEAQ (reference sequence). Method: immunoSEQ multiplex PCR; TCRdb's copy keeps in-frame clones and lacks some. The profile shows 120,000 or so clones, roughly nine tenths of them singletons. This TCR was recovered from an adult in good health. The chain recombines TRBV7-9 with TRBJ1-2; D may be TRBD1 (5 bases). The sample consisted of peripheral blood, taken on day 0 of AZD1222 vaccination. CDR3 sequence: CASSLVDRNYGYTF. CDR3 coding DNA: TGTGCCAGCAGCTTAGTTGACAGAAACTATGGCTACACCTTC.